This T cell receptor beta chain was observed in a study of glioma-infiltrating T cells. Study-level information: Samples included WHO grade II oligodendrogliomas or astrocytomas and initial-diagnosis grade IV glioblastomas. Study-wide results and caveats: Non-neoplastic patients had below-expected tissue-blood divergence, while all gliomas exceeded expectation. Shared blood CDR3 signature motifs marked patients with low tissue-blood divergence.

Germline values: CDR1 SGHTA, CDR2 FQGNSA. This CDR3 is 15 amino acids long. V lost 5 bases, J lost 6 bases, and 5 bases stayed unmatched. The sample holds many counts of this clonotype. The antigen is not known. Using RNA template, CDR3s of TCR alpha and beta were amplified with iRepertoire arm-PCR. TCRdb re-derived calls from the multiplex PCR reads in MiXCR, one entry per CDR3 protein. Of roughly 350,000 distinct CDR3 sequences in the sample, roughly two fifths were seen once. Input material: glioma tissue, nonneoplastic brain tissue, or PBMCs (not recorded which). This chain uses TRBV7-2 with TRBJ2-4; 12 nucleotides match TRBD1. The receptor's source is a human donor with low-grade glioma or glioblastoma, undergoing nonglioma brain surgery, or in good health (not recorded which). CDR3 nucleotide sequence: TGTGCCAGCAGCACCGGGACAGGGGGCGCAAACATTCAGTACTTC. Residues: CASSTGTGGANIQYF. Full variable domain (remainder filled in from reference TRBV7-2 and TRBJ2-4): GAGVSQSPSNKVTEKGKDVELRCDPISGHTALYWYRQSLGQGLEFLIYFQGNSAPDKSGLPSDRFSAERTGGSVSTLTIQRTQQEDSAVYLCASSTGTGGANIQYFGAGTRLSVL.